Listed below are T cell receptor beta chains from one sample, sequenced in a study of identical twins. TCRdb redid the calling of the 5' RACE reads with MiXCR, one entry per CDR3 protein. The sample carries some 710,000 distinct CDR3 sequences, roughly 6% recorded once. Source material: naive T cells sorted from blood. The receptors originated from a man aged 18 to 35 in good health. Each CDR3 is given with its conserved first and last residue. D genes are given only for firm matches. Rows may omit the clone size; those that give it use once, few, many or a size class.

D gene,V gene,J gene,clone size,CDR3 DNA,CDR3 protein
-,TRBV5-1,TRBJ2-1,-,TGCGCCAGCAGCTTCCGAGCGGTCTCCTACAATGAGCAGTTCTTC,CASSFRAVSYNEQFF
TRBD2,TRBV11-2,TRBJ2-1,few,TGTGCCAGCAGCCGAGTAGTGCTAGCGGGAGGGCAATACAATGAGCAGTTCTTC,CASSRVVLAGGQYNEQFF
-,TRBV12-3/TRBV12-4,TRBJ1-5,many,TGTGCCAGCAGTTACGCCAATCAGCCCCAGCATTTT,CASSYANQPQHF
TRBD2,TRBV7-6,TRBJ2-3,-,TGTGCCAGCAGCCAGACCCTTACCGGGAGGCTGACAGATACGCAGTATTTT,CASSQTLTGRLTDTQYF
-,TRBV12-3/TRBV12-4,TRBJ2-1,many,TGTGCCAGCAGTTTATCCGGCCGGGTCTCCTACAATGAGCAGTTCTTC,CASSLSGRVSYNEQFF
-,TRBV24-1,TRBJ1-3,many,TGTGCCGCCGGAGGGACCTCTGGAAACACCATATATTTT,CAAGGTSGNTIYF
-,TRBV5-1,TRBJ2-7,-,TGCGCCAGCAGCTTGTCTTACAGCGAGCAGTACTTC,CASSLSYSEQYF
-,TRBV29-1,TRBJ2-3,many,TGCAGCGTTGAAAGTCGGCAGGGTGAGAATACGCAGTATTTT,CSVESRQGENTQYF
TRBD2,TRBV25-1,TRBJ2-7,many,TGTGCCAGCAGTTATCTAGCGGGACTCCTCCACGAGCAGTACTTC,CASSYLAGLLHEQYF
TRBD1,TRBV23-1,TRBJ2-3,-,TGCGCCACCCCGGACAGGGAAGCCGAGGATACGCAGTATTTT,CATPDREAEDTQYF
-,TRBV6-2/TRBV6-3,TRBJ1-5,many,TGTGCCAGCAGCCTGGGCTGGAGGTTAAGGACCCAGCATTTT,CASSLGWRLRTQHF
-,TRBV30,TRBJ1-1,once,TGTGCCTCGGTCTCTTTGAACACTGAAGCTTTCTTT,CASVSLNTEAFF
TRBD1,TRBV30,TRBJ2-3,-,TGTGCCTGGAACAGGGGCTTAGATACGCAGTATTTT,CAWNRGLDTQYF
TRBD1,TRBV29-1,TRBJ2-5,many,TGCAGCGTATCGACAGGGCGAGAGACCCAGTACTTC,CSVSTGRETQYF
-,TRBV4-1,TRBJ2-5,many,TGCGCCAGCAGCCCCTACTCCGGGACCCACCAAGAGACCCAGTACTTC,CASSPYSGTHQETQYF